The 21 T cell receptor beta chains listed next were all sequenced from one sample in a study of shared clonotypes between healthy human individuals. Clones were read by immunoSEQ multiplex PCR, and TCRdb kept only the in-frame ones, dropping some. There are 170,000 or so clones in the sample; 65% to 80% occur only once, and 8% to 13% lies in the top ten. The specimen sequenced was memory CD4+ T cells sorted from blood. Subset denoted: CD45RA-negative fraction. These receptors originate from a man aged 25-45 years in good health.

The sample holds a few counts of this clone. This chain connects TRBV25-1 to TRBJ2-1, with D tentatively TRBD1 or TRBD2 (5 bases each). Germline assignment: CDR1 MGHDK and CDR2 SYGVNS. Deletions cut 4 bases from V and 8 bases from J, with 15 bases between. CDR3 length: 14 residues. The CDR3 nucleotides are TGTGCCAGCAGTGCCCACCCGGGACGGCATGAGCAGTTCTTC. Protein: CASSAHPGRHEQFF. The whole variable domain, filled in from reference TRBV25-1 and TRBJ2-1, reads EADIYQTPRYLVIGTGKKITLECSQTMGHDKMYWYQQDPGMELHLIHYSYGVNSTEKGDLSSESTVSRIRTEHFPLTLESARPSHTSQYLCASSAHPGRHEQFFGPGTRLTVL.

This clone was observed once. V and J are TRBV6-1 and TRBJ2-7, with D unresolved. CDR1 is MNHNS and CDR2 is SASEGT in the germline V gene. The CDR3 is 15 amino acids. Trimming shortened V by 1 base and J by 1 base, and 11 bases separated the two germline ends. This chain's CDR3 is CASSEVWSRSYEQYF. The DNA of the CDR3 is TGTGCCAGCAGTGAAGTGTGGTCCAGATCCTACGAGCAGTACTTC.

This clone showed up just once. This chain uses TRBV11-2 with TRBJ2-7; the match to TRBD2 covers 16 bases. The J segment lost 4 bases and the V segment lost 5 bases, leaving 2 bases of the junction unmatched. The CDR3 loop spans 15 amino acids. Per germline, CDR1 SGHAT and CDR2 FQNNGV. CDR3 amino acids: CASSPGLAGGYEQYF. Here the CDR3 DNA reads TGTGCCAGCAGCCCGGGACTAGCGGGAGGGTACGAGCAGTACTTC. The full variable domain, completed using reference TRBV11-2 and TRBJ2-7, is EAGVAQSPRYKIIEKRQSVAFWCNPISGHATLYWYQQILGQGPKLLIQFQNNGVVDDSQLPKDRFSAERLKGVDSTLKIQPAKLEDSAVYLCASSPGLAGGYEQYFGPGTRLTVT.

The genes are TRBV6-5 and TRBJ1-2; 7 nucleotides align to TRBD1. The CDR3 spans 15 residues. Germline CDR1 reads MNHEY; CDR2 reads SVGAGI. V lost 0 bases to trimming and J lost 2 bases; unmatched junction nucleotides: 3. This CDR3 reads CASSYSTGANYGYTF. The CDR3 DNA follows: TGTGCCAGCAGTTACTCTACAGGGGCCAACTATGGCTACACCTTC.

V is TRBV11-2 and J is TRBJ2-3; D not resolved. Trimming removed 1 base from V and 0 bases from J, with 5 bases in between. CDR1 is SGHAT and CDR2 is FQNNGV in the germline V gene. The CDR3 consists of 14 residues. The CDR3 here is CASSLAASTDTQYF. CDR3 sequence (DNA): TGTGCCAGCAGCTTAGCCGCCAGCACAGATACGCAGTATTTT.

The CDR3 loop reads CASSTRWGRSAGRWQYF. The CDR3 region has the DNA TGTGCCAGCAGTACGCGGTGGGGGCGATCGGCCGGCCGGTGGCAGTACTTC. The chain recombines TRBV27 with TRBJ2-7, with D possibly TRBD1 on 6 matching bases. Looked up from germline, CDR1 is MNHEY and CDR2 is SMNVEV (reference sequence). CDR3 length equals 17 residues. The V and J ends lost 5 bases and 9 bases respectively, with 29 bases between them.

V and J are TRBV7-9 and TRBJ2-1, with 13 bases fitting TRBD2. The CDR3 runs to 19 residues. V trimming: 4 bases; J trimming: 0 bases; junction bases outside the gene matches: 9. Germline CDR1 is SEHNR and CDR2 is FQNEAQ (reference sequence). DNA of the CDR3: TGTGCCAGCAGCTCGTCGGGACTAGCGGGATCGAGCTCCTACAATGAGCAGTTCTTC. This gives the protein CASSSSGLAGSSSYNEQFF.

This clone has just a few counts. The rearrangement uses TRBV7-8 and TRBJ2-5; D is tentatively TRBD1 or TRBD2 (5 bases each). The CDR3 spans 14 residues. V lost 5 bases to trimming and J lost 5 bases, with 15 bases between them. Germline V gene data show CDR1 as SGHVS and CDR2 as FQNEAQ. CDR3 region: CASSPLSGRETQYF. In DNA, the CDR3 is TGTGCCAGCAGCCCCCTTTCGGGGCGGGAGACCCAGTACTTC.

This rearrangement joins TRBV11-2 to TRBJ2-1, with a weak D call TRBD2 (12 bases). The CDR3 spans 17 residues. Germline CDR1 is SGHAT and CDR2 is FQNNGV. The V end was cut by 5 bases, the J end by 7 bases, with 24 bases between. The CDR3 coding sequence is TGTGCCAGCAGCCTTGGACTAGCGGGGACAGGGGGAAATGAGCAGTTCTTC. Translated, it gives CASSLGLAGTGGNEQFF. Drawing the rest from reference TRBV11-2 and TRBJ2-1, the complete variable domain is EAGVAQSPRYKIIEKRQSVAFWCNPISGHATLYWYQQILGQGPKLLIQFQNNGVVDDSQLPKDRFSAERLKGVDSTLKIQPAKLEDSAVYLCASSLGLAGTGGNEQFFGPGTRLTVL.

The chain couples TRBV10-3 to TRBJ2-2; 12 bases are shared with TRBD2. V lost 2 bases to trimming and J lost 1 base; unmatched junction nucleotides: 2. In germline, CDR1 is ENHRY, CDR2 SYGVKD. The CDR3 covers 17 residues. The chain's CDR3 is CAISEPGLAGNTGELFF. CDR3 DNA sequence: TGTGCCATCAGTGAGCCGGGACTAGCGGGGAACACCGGGGAGCTGTTTTTT.

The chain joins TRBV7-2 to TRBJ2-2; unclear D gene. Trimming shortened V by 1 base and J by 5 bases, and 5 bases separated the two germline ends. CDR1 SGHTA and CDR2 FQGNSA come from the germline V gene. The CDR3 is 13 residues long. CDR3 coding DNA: TGTGCCAGCAGCTTAGTCAGGACCGGGGAGCTGTTTTTT. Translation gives CASSLVRTGELFF.

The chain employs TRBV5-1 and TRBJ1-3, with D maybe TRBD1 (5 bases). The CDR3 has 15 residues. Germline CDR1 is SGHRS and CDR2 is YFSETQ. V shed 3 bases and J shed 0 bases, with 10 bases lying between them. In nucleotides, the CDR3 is TGCGCCAGCAGCTGGGACGGAAACTCTGGAAACACCATATATTTT. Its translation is CASSWDGNSGNTIYF.

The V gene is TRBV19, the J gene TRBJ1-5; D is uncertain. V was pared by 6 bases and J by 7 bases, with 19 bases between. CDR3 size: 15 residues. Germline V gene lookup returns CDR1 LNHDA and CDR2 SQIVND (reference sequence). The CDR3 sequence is CASSPMRVILQPQHF. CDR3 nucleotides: TGTGCCAGTAGCCCGATGAGGGTAATATTACAGCCCCAGCATTTT. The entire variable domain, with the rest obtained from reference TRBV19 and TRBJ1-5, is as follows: DGGITQSPKYLFRKEGQNVTLSCEQNLNHDAMYWYRQDPGQGLRLIYYSQIVNDFQKGDIAEGYSVSREKKESFPLTVTSAQKNPTAFYLCASSPMRVILQPQHFGDGTRLSIL.

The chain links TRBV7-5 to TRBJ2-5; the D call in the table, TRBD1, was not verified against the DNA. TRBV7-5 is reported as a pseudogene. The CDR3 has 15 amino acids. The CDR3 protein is CVRSSSVRGKETQYF. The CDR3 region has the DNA TGTGTCAGAAGTTCTAGCGTCAGGGGGAAAGAGACCCAGTACTTC.

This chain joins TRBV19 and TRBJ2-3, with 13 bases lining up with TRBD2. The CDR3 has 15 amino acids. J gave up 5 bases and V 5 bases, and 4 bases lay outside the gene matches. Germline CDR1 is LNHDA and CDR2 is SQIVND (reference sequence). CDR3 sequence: CASSRTSGSLDTQYF. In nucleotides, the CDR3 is TGTGCCAGTAGTCGGACTAGCGGGAGTCTAGATACGCAGTATTTT.

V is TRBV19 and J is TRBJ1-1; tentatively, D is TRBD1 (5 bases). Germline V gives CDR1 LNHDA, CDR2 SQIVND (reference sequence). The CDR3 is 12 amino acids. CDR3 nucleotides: TGTGGTTCGGGTGGGGGGTCCACTGAAGCTTTCTTT. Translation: CGSGGGSTEAFF.

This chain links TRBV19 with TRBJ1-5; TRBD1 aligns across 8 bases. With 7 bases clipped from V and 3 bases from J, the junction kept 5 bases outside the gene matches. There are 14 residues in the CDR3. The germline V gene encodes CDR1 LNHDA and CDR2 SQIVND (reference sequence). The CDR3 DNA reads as TGTGCCAGTACCGACAGGGGCGTCAATCAGCCCCAGCATTTT. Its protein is CASTDRGVNQPQHF. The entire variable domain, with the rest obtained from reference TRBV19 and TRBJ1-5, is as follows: DGGITQSPKYLFRKEGQNVTLSCEQNLNHDAMYWYRQDPGQGLRLIYYSQIVNDFQKGDIAEGYSVSREKKESFPLTVTSAQKNPTAFYLCASTDRGVNQPQHFGDGTRLSIL.

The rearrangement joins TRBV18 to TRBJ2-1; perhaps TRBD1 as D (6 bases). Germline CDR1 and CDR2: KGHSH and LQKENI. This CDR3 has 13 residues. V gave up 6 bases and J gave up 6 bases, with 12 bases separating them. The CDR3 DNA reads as TGTGCCAGCTCGCCGAGACAGGCCAATGAGCAGTTCTTC. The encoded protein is CASSPRQANEQFF.

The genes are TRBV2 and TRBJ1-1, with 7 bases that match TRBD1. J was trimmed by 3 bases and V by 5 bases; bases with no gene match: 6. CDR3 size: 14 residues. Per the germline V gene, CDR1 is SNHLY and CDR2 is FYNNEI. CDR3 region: CASSPTGRDTEAFF. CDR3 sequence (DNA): TGTGCCAGCAGTCCGACAGGGCGGGACACTGAAGCTTTCTTT. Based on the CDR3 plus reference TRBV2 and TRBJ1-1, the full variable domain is EPEVTQTPSHQVTQMGQEVILRCVPISNHLYFYWYRQILGQKVEFLVSFYNNEISEKSEIFDDQFSVERPDGSNFTLKIRSTKLEDSAMYFCASSPTGRDTEAFFGQGTRLTVV.

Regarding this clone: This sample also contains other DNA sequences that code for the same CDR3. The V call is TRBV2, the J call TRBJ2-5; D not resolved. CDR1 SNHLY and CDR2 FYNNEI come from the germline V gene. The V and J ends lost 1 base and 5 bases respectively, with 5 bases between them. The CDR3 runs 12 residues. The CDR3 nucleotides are TGTGCCAGCAGTGAAGGAAGGGAGACCCAGTACTTC. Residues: CASSEGRETQYF.

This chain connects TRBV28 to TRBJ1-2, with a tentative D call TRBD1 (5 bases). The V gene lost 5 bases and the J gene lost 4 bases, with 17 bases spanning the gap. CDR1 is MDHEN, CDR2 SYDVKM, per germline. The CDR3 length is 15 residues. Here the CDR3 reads CASSPQGTPSYGYTF. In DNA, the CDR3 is TGTGCCAGCAGTCCCCAGGGAACACCTAGCTATGGCTACACCTTC.